A selection of T cell receptor beta chains follows, all from one sample in a study of T cell responses to AZD1222 COVID-19 vaccine. The method was immunoSEQ multiplex PCR; TCRdb's version includes in-frame clones alone and lacks a portion of them. The sample lists about 100,000 clones, around nine tenths seen once, with roughly 15% in the top ten. This specimen consisted of peripheral blood, obtained on day 0 of AZD1222 vaccination. The source is an adult in good health. Both conserved end residues are part of each CDR3. The D gene is left open where the match is weak. Not every row has a clone size; where given, it reads once, few, many or a size class.

d_gene,abundance,j_gene,v_gene,CDR3aa,CDR3nt
.,.,TRBJ1-2,TRBV19,CASKEDGEFGYTF,TGTGCCAGTAAAGAGGATGGGGAGTTTGGCTACACCTTC
TRBD1,.,TRBJ1-6,TRBV7-2,CASSPTGEHSPLHF,TGTGCCAGCAGTCCGACAGGGGAACATTCACCCCTCCACTTT
.,.,TRBJ1-1,TRBV7-9,CASSLDTPGVNTEAFF,TGTGCCAGCAGCCTTGACACTCCGGGGGTGAACACTGAAGCTTTCTTT
TRBD2,.,TRBJ2-1,TRBV11-2,CASSQRTSGGNEQFF,TGTGCCAGCAGCCAAAGGACTAGCGGGGGCAATGAGCAGTTCTTC
.,once,TRBJ1-1,TRBV18,CASSSENTEAFF,TGTGCCAGCTCATCAGAGAACACTGAAGCTTTCTTT
.,.,TRBJ2-1,TRBV9,CASSGMDWGRFNEQFF,TGTGCCAGCAGCGGAATGGACTGGGGGCGGTTCAATGAGCAGTTCTTC
.,.,TRBJ2-3,TRBV5-4,CASSLAGFSTDTQYF,TGTGCCAGCAGCTTGGCCGGGTTCAGCACAGATACGCAGTATTTT
TRBD1,few,TRBJ1-6,TRBV4-3,CASSQETGGYSPLHF,TGCGCCAGCAGCCAAGAAACAGGGGGCTACTCACCCCTCCACTTT
TRBD2,.,TRBJ2-7,TRBV27,CASSERGDEQYF,TGTGCCAGCAGTGAGCGGGGGGACGAGCAGTACTTC
.,.,TRBJ1-1,TRBV7-9,CASSLWGPRGDTEAFF,TGTGCCAGCAGCTTATGGGGACCCCGAGGGGACACTGAAGCTTTCTTT